Following are 10 T cell receptor beta chains from one sample sequenced in a study of T cells in Graves' hyperthyroidism and ophthalmopathy. Using RNA transcripts as the source, TCR beta CDR3 regions were amplified. TCR CDR3 regions were first amplified by RT-PCR with HTBI primers. TCRdb analysed the multiplex PCR reads with MiXCR anew, one entry per CDR3 protein. Of hundreds of thousands of distinct CDR3 sequences in the sample, approximately 14% were seen once. The material sequenced was blood. The origin of the receptors is a woman aged 18-29 years with Graves' hyperthyroidism.

This clonotype has a handful of counts. A read error may produce the germline difference seen at one junction end. The rearrangement links TRBV12-3 or TRBV12-4 to TRBJ2-7; perhaps TRBD1 as D (5 bases). This CDR3 is 14 amino acids long. CDR3 DNA: TGTGCCGGCAGTGCAGGGATTTCGACATACGAGCAGTACTTC. This gives the protein CAGSAGISTYEQYF.

This clonotype came up many times. The chain carries TRBV6-1 and TRBJ2-7; 7 bases map to TRBD1. CDR3 length equals 15 residues. Germline V lookup: CDR1 MNHNS, CDR2 SASEGT. Losses at the gene ends were 3 bases for V and 0 bases for J; bases not matched to a gene: 5. This CDR3 is CASSEYRGPSYEQYF. CDR3 sequence (DNA): TGTGCCAGCAGTGAGTACAGGGGCCCCTCCTACGAGCAGTACTTC.

This clonotype was counted at least ten times. This chain joins TRBV7-9 and TRBJ1-2, with TRBD1 as a possible D gene (5 bases). The length of the CDR3 is 15 residues. V was clipped by 1 base and J by 4 bases, with 13 bases between them. Germline V gene data show CDR1 as SEHNR and CDR2 as FQNEAQ (reference sequence). As DNA, the CDR3 is TGTGCCAGCAGCTTAGATCAGGGAGGGTCCTATGGCTACACCTTC. Its protein product is CASSLDQGGSYGYTF.

This clonotype has at least ten counts. The chain joins TRBV6-1 to TRBJ1-5, with 9 nucleotides matching TRBD1. Germline lookup yields CDR1 MNHNS and CDR2 SASEGT. This CDR3 is built from 15 residues. Trimming cost V 8 bases and J 0 bases; bases outside gene matches: 5. This chain's CDR3 is CASRDRALSNQPQHF. In DNA, the CDR3 is TGTGCCAGCCGGGACAGGGCCCTTAGCAATCAGCCCCAGCATTTT.

This clonotype was recorded many times. The J gene is TRBJ2-7, the V gene TRBV15; a weak D match, TRBD2 (5 bases). The germline V gene encodes CDR1 LNHNV and CDR2 YYDKDF (reference sequence). Trimming pared 3 bases from V and 12 bases from J, leaving 15 bases between. The CDR3 runs 12 residues. The DNA of the CDR3 is TGTGCCACCAGCAGGGATAGAGGGCGGCTGTACTTC. The encoded protein is CATSRDRGRLYF.

V usage is TRBV11-3 and J usage is TRBJ1-4, with a tentative D call TRBD1 (6 bases). There are 13 residues in the CDR3. Germline V gives CDR1 SGHNT, CDR2 YENEEA. Trimming took off 5 bases at V and 9 bases at J, with 13 bases between the two ends. CDR3 amino acids: CASSLGQWQKLFF. The CDR3 coding sequence is TGTGCCAGCAGCCTGGGACAATGGCAAAAACTGTTTTTT.

This clonotype was seen a few times. This chain connects TRBV27 to TRBJ2-7; 8 bases agree with TRBD2. Germline V CDR1 and CDR2: MNHEY, SMNVEV (reference sequence). J lost 2 bases, V lost 4 bases, and 7 bases had no gene match. There are 15 residues in the CDR3. CDR3 amino acids: CASSSQAGEAYEQYF. The CDR3 DNA follows: TGTGCCAGCAGTTCCCAAGCGGGAGAGGCCTACGAGCAGTACTTC.

The V call is TRBV4-1, the J call TRBJ1-5; perhaps TRBD1 as D (5 bases). The V gene lost 0 bases and the J gene lost 3 bases, with 9 bases spanning the gap. CDR1 is MGHRA and CDR2 is YSYEKL in the germline V gene. The CDR3 has 15 residues. CDR3 coding DNA: TGCGCCAGCAGCCAAGACCCAGGGATCAATCAGCCCCAGCATTTT. Its protein is CASSQDPGINQPQHF.

This clonotype was found many times. The chain is built from TRBV5-6 and TRBJ1-6, with TRBD1 matching over 10 bases. The length of the CDR3 is 16 residues. With V trimmed by 4 bases and J by 7 bases, 8 bases remained unmatched. Germline values: CDR1 SGHDT, CDR2 YYEEEE. The CDR3 DNA follows: TGTGCCAGCAGCACGGCTAGGGGACAGGGGAATTCACCCCTCCACTTT. Its protein product is CASSTARGQGNSPLHF.

This clonotype was recorded a few times. The V call is TRBV30, the J call TRBJ1-5; 7 positions agree with TRBD1. CDR3 length: 15 residues. Trimming took 5 bases from V and 0 from J; bases not matched to a gene: 7. The germline CDR1 and CDR2 sequences are GTSNPN and SVGIG (reference sequence). CDR3 sequence: CAWSRQGYSNQPQHF. In DNA, the CDR3 is TGTGCCTGGTCCCGACAGGGCTATAGCAATCAGCCCCAGCATTTT.